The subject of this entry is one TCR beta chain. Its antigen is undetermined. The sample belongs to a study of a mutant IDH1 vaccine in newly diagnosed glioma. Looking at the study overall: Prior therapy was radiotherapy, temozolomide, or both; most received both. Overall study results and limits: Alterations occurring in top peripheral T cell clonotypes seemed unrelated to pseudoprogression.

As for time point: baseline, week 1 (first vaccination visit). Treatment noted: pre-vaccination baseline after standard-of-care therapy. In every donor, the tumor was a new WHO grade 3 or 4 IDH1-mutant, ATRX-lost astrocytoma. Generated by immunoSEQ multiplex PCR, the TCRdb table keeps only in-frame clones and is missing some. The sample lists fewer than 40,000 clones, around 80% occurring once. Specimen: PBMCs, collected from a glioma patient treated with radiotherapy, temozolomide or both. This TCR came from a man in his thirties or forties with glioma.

In DNA form, the CDR3 reads TGCGCCAGCAGCCCAGACACCATGAACACTGAAGCTTTCTTT. Its protein product is CASSPDTMNTEAFF. The chain carries TRBV5-1 and TRBJ1-1; D is undetermined. V was pared by 4 bases and J by 0 bases, with 10 bases between. There are 14 residues in the CDR3. CDR1 is SGHRS, CDR2 YFSETQ, per germline.